This T cell receptor beta chain was retrieved from a study of blood T cell repertoires in COVID-19. Study information: Either two negative PCRs, clearance, or symptom resolution qualified Cohort 3 donors as recovered.

V shed 9 bases, J shed 10 bases, and the junction held 14 bases outside the gene matches. CDR3 length: 14 amino acids. Germline V CDR1 and CDR2: LNHDA, SQIVND (reference sequence). TCRdb's copy holds only in-frame clones and misses some; the assay was immunoSEQ multiplex PCR. This sample has about 400,000 clones, with over 75% found just once. Sequenced material: PBMCs or T cells enriched from blood (not recorded which). The sequence was collected from a middle-aged man in a cohort exposed to, infected with or recovered from COVID-19 (not recorded which). This sequence joins TRBV19 and TRBJ1-1, with TRBD1 matching over 10 bases. The CDR3 DNA reads TGTGCCAGCAAGGGGACAGGGGCAGGTGGCGTAGCTTTCTTT. Encoded protein: CASKGTGAGGVAFF.